The 5 T cell receptor beta chains presented below share a single source sample, sequenced in a study of CD8+ T cells in alopecia areata. It was cDNA, reverse transcribed from extracted RNA, that served as the sequencing template. Assay used: immunoSEQ multiplex PCR; TCRdb lists only in-frame clones, some missing. The table shows roughly 130,000 clones, with approximately 53% occurring only once. Sequencing was performed on CD4+ T cells sorted from blood, taken at week 0. Source of these receptors: a human donor with alopecia areata.

This clone has just a few counts. V and J are TRBV6-5 and TRBJ1-2, with TRBD1 as a possible D gene (5 bases). In germline, CDR1 is MNHEY, CDR2 SVGAGI. Deletions cut 5 bases from V and 8 bases from J, with 9 bases between. The CDR3 spans 11 residues. DNA of the CDR3: TGTGCCAGCAGTCGGGGGGACGGCTACACCTTC. It is translated as CASSRGDGYTF.

The chain couples TRBV2 to TRBJ2-7; D is unresolved. CDR3 size: 13 residues. The V gene's germline CDR1 is SNHLY and CDR2 FYNNEI. V lost 1 base and J 6 bases, leaving 10 bases between the germline ends. CDR3 sequence: CASSEGGRFEQYF. DNA for the CDR3: TGTGCCAGCAGTGAAGGAGGCCGCTTCGAGCAGTACTTC. The full variable domain, rest sourced from reference TRBV2 and TRBJ2-7, is EPEVTQTPSHQVTQMGQEVILRCVPISNHLYFYWYRQILGQKVEFLVSFYNNEISEKSEIFDDQFSVERPDGSNFTLKIRSTKLEDSAMYFCASSEGGRFEQYFGPGTRLTVT.

This clone was seen a few times. V usage is TRBV5-1 and J usage is TRBJ1-1, with a possible D match to TRBD1 (6 bases). The CDR3 contains 13 residues. V shed 4 bases and J shed 5 bases, with 12 bases lying between them. Looked up from germline, CDR1 is SGHRS and CDR2 is YFSETQ. CDR3 amino acids: CASSVQGGTEAFF. The CDR3 coding sequence is TGCGCCAGCAGCGTACAGGGAGGTACTGAAGCTTTCTTT.

The chain is built from TRBV7-8 and TRBJ2-5; no clear D. V dropped 6 bases and J dropped 5 bases, with 7 bases sitting between them. Germline values: CDR1 SGHVS, CDR2 FQNEAQ. The length of the CDR3 is 11 residues. This chain's CDR3 is CASRGGETQYF. The CDR3 region has the DNA TGTGCCAGCAGGGGTGGGGAGACCCAGTACTTC.

V is TRBV5-6 and J is TRBJ1-5, with a weak D call TRBD1 (6 bases). V lost 4 bases, J lost 6 bases, and 17 bases lay in between. The germline V gene has CDR1 SGHDT and CDR2 YYEEEE. The CDR3 loop spans 15 amino acids. For the CDR3, the DNA is TGTGCCAGCAGCCTCTGGTGGGGAGGGGGTCAGCCCCAGCATTTT. Residues: CASSLWWGGGQPQHF.